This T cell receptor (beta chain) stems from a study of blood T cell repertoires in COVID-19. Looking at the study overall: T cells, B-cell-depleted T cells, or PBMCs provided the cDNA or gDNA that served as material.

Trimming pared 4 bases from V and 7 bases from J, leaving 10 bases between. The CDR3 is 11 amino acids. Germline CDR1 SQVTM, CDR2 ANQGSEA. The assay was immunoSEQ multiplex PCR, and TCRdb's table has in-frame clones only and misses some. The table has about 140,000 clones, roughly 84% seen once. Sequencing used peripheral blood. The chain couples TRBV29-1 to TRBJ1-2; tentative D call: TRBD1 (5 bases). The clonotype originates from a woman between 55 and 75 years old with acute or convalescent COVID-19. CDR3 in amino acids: CSVATVLGYTF. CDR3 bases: TGCAGCGTTGCGACAGTTCTTGGCTACACCTTC.